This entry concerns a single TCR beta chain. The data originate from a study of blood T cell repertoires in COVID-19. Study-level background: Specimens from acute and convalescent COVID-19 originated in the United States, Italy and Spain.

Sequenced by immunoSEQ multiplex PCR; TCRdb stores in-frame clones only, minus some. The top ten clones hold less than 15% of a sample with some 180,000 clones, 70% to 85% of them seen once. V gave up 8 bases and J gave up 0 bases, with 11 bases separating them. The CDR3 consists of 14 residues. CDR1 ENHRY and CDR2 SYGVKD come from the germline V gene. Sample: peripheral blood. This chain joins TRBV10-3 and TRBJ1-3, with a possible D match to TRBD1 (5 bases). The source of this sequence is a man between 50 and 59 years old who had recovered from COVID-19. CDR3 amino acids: CAIGGELSGNTIYF. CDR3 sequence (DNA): TGTGCCATCGGGGGGGAGCTCTCTGGAAACACCATATATTTT.